These 10 T cell receptor beta chains were sequenced from one sample in a study of tumor-infiltrating lymphocytes in primary liver carcinoma listed by TCRdb under 2017. Blood RNA was extracted from unsorted whole blood using TRIzol reagent, and germline DNA was obtained with the DNeasy Blood & Tissue kit. Data came from an Illumina HiSeq 2500. A constant-region primer and ProtoScript II reverse transcriptase were used to reverse-transcribe TCRbeta-specific cDNA from around 540 ng total RNA. TCRbeta libraries were built with three nested multiplex PCR rounds, a slightly modified ARM-PCR procedure. Multiplex TRBV1-TRBV30 forward primers and a Cbeta reverse primer were used in the first two PCR rounds, each of which was run for 10 cycles. Starting from the raw public reads, TCRdb applied fastp trimming at Q25, assembled clones with MiXCR and retained in-frame beta chains. Records with the same CDR3 protein are collapsed into one entry carrying the most frequent genes and DNA. This sample holds 320,000 or so distinct CDR3 sequences; more than 55% were observed only once. The ten largest account for roughly 8.6% of the sample.

Sample: peripheral blood. The receptor set was obtained from a man aged 40-49 years with primary liver carcinoma and hepatitis B virus infection.

This clonotype has a single count. A read error is possible here, since a much larger clone lies one base away. The CDR3 here is CASWGLSTYEQYF. As DNA, the CDR3 is TGTGCCAGTTGGGGACTATCTACCTACGAGCAGTACTTC. This chain joins TRBV6-1 and TRBJ2-7; TRBD2 matches at 7 bases. Germline V gives CDR1 MNHNS, CDR2 SASEGT. J gave up 2 bases and V 9 bases, and 7 bases lay outside the gene matches. This CDR3 is 13 amino acids long.

This clonotype is medium-sized. This chain connects TRBV11-3 to TRBJ2-1; D is undetermined. The V gene lost 4 bases and the J gene lost 6 bases, with 10 bases spanning the gap. In germline, CDR1 is SGHNT, CDR2 YENEEA. This CDR3 spans 13 amino acids. The CDR3 spells CASSYLVGNEQFF. CDR3 sequence (DNA): TGTGCCAGCAGCTATCTAGTGGGCAATGAGCAGTTCTTC.

The V call is TRBV12-3 or TRBV12-4, the J call TRBJ2-2, with 11 bases that match TRBD2. Trimming cost V 7 bases and J 13 bases; bases outside gene matches: 14. CDR3 size: 15 residues. The CDR3 here is CASTLTSGNTRGLFF. CDR3 nucleotides: TGTGCCAGCACCCTGACTAGCGGGAACACCAGGGGGCTGTTTTTT.

This clonotype was detected a few times. The rearrangement uses TRBV6-1 and TRBJ1-3; D not certain. The germline V gene encodes CDR1 MNHNS and CDR2 SASEGT. The CDR3 runs 16 residues. The V end was cut by 3 bases, the J end by 4 bases, with 16 bases between. CDR3 sequence: CASSDTMWGSGNTIYF. The CDR3 nucleotides are TGTGCCAGCAGTGATACGATGTGGGGATCCGGAAACACCATATATTTT.

The V and J genes are TRBV24-1 and TRBJ1-5; 10 bases agree with TRBD1. The CDR3 is 14 amino acids. Trimming removed 8 bases from V and 1 base from J; junction bases left unmatched: 1. CDR1 is KGHDR, CDR2 SFDVKD, per germline. The CDR3 loop reads CATKGQGSNQPQHF. In DNA form, the CDR3 reads TGTGCCACCAAGGGACAGGGGAGCAATCAGCCCCAGCATTTT.

With respect to this clonotype: A much bigger clone sits one base away, suggesting this may be a read error. This chain uses TRBV14 with TRBJ2-3; D remains ambiguous. There are 12 residues in the CDR3. V was pared by 1 base and J by 5 bases, with 4 bases between. The germline gives CDR1 SGHDN, CDR2 FVKESK. CDR3 sequence (DNA): TGTGCCAGCAGCCAAGGACAAGATACGCAGTATTTT. Its translation is CASSQGQDTQYF.

J is TRBJ2-5 and V is TRBV5-1; 8 bases are a match to TRBD1. CDR3 length equals 14 residues. V dropped 9 bases and J dropped 4; count of bases not matched to a gene: 11. The germline V gene encodes CDR1 SGHRS and CDR2 YFSETQ. For the CDR3, the DNA is TGCGCCACCAGTTCTGGACAGGGAGGAGAGACCCAGTACTTC. Amino acids: CATSSGQGGETQYF.

Concerning this clonotype: A much larger clone sits a single nucleotide away, making a read error possible. The chain has TRBV5-4 and TRBJ2-3; D remains unclear. The CDR3 spans 13 residues. From germline, CDR1 is SGHNT and CDR2 YYREEE (reference sequence). As DNA, the CDR3 is TGTGCCAGCAGCTTGTTACACGTGGGTACGCATTATTTT. It encodes CASSLLHVGTHYF.

As for this clonotype: One end of the junction is discordant with germline, which a read error may explain. The DNA of the CDR3 is TGCAGCGTTTCACAGGGCAATGAGCAGCTCTTC. Protein sequence: CSVSQGNEQLF. The chain recombines TRBV29-1 with TRBJ2-1, with a possible D match to TRBD1 (6 bases). The V gene's germline CDR1 is SQVTM and CDR2 ANQGSEA. The CDR3 loop spans 11 amino acids.

About this clonotype itself: It may be a read error: a sequence one base away is much more abundant. This chain joins TRBV4-2 and TRBJ2-7; 9 nucleotides align to TRBD2. Germline CDR1 LGHNA, CDR2 YNFKEQ. The CDR3 length is 15 residues. The DNA of the CDR3 is TGTGCCAACAGCCGATTAGCGGGAGCCACGGGGGAGCAGTACTTC. This translates into CANSRLAGATGEQYF.